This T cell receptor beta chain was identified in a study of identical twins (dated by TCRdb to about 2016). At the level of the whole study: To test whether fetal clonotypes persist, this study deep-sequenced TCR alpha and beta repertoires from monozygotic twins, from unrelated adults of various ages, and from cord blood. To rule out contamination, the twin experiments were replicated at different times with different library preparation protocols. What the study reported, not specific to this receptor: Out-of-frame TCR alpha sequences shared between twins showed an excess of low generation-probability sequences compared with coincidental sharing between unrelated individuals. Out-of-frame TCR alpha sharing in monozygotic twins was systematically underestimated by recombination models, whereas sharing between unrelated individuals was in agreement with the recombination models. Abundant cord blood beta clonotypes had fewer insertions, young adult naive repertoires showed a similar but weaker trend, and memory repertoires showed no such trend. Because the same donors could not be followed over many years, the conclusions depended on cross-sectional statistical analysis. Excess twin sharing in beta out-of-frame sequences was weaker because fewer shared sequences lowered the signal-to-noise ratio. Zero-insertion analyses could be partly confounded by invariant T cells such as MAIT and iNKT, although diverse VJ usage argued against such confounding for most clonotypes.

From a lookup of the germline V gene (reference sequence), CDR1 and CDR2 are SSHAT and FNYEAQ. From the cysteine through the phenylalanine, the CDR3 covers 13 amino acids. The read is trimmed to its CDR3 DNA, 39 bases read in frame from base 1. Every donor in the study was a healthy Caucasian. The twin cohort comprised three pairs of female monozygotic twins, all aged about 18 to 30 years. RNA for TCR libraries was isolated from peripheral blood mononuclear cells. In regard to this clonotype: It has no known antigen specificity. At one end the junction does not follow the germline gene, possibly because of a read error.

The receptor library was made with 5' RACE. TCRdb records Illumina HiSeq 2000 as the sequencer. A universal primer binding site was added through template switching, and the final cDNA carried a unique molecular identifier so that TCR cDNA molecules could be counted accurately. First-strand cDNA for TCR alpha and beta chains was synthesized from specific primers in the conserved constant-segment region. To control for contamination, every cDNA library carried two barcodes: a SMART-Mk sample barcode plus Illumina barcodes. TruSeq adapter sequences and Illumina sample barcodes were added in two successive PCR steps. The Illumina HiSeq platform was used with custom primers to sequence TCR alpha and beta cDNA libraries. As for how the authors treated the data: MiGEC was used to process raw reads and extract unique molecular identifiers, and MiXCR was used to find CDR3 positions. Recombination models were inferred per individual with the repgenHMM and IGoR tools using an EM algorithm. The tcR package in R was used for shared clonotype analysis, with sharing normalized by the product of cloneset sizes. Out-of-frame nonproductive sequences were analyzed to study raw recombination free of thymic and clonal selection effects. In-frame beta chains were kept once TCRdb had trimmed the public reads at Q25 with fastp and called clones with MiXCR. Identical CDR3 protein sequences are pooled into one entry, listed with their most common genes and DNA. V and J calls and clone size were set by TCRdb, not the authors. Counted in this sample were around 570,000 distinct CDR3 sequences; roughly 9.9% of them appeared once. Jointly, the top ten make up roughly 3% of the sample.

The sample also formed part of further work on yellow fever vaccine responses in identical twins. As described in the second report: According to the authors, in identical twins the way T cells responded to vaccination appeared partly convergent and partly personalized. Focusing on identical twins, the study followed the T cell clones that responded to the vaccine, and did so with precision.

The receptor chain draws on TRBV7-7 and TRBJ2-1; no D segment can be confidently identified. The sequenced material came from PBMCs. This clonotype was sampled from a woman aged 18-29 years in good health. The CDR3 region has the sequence CASSLNPMNEQFF. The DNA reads TGTGCTAGCAGCTTAAATCCCATGAATGAGCAGTTCTTC.